The 27 T cell receptor beta chains in this list originate from one sample, sequenced in a study of OX40 agonist ivuxolimab in advanced cancers. Sequencing used immunoSEQ multiplex PCR; TCRdb keeps in-frame clones, though not all of them. Of approximately 120,000 clones in the sample, just under 95% were seen once. The material sequenced was CD4+ or CD8+ T cells sorted from blood, taken in a trial of the OX40 agonist ivuxolimab. These receptors came from an adult with an advanced solid tumor such as melanoma, head and neck, liver or kidney cancer.

The genes are TRBV19 and TRBJ2-7; D may correspond to TRBD1 or TRBD2 (5 bases each). This CDR3 comprises 15 residues. CDR1 is LNHDA and CDR2 is SQIVND in the germline V gene (reference sequence). Trimming stripped 5 bases from V and 4 bases from J, with 18 bases between. This CDR3 reads CASSLSDGARYEQYF. For the CDR3, the DNA is TGTGCCAGTAGTCTCAGCGACGGGGCCCGGTACGAGCAGTACTTC.

The chain combines TRBV1 with TRBJ1-5. TRBV1 is classified as a pseudogene. The CDR3 is 17 amino acids. The DNA for the CDR3 is TGCACCAGCAGCCAAGGACGGTGCGGGGATAGCAATCAGCCCCAGCATTTT. The encoded protein is CTSSQGRCGDSNQPQHF.

This sequence joins TRBV27 and TRBJ1-2; 7 nucleotides agree with TRBD1. Per the germline V gene, CDR1 is MNHEY and CDR2 is SMNVEV (reference sequence). The J segment lost 4 bases and the V segment lost 5 bases, leaving 13 bases of the junction unmatched. The CDR3 is 16 residues long. CDR3 sequence reads: CASSEAGTVGRYGYTF. The DNA for the CDR3 is TGTGCCAGCAGTGAGGCCGGGACAGTGGGCCGCTATGGCTACACCTTC.

The rearrangement uses TRBV28 and TRBJ2-5; D remains unclear. The J call may be wrong; the DNA end is better matched by TRBJ2-7. This CDR3 is 13 amino acids long. Germline loops: CDR1 MDHEN, CDR2 SYDVKM. The CDR3 protein is CASTRGAAYEQYF. The CDR3 nucleotides are TGTGCCAGCACCCGAGGAGCTGCCTACGAGCAGTACTTC.

This clone has only one observation. The V and J genes are TRBV5-8 and TRBJ2-5; D may be TRBD2 (5 bases). V was cut by 1 base and J by 3 bases, with 19 bases left in between. Germline V gene lookup returns CDR1 SGHTS and CDR2 YDEGEE. CDR3 length equals 17 residues. CDR3 amino acids: CASSLTASGGAKETQYF. Written as DNA, the CDR3 is TGTGCCAGCAGCTTGACGGCCAGCGGAGGAGCAAAAGAGACCCAGTACTTC.

J is TRBJ1-5 and V is TRBV7-9, with D perhaps TRBD1 (5 bases). The length of the CDR3 is 14 residues. The V gene lost 5 bases and the J gene lost 4 bases, with 12 bases spanning the gap. The V gene's germline CDR1 is SEHNR and CDR2 FQNEAQ (reference sequence). The DNA of the CDR3 is TGTGCCAGCAGCCAGTCGACAGAGAATCAGCCCCAGCATTTT. It yields the protein CASSQSTENQPQHF. Together with reference TRBV7-9 and TRBJ1-5, the CDR3 gives the full variable domain: DTGVSQNPRHKITKRGQNVTFRCDPISEHNRLYWYRQTLGQGPEFLTYFQNEAQLEKSRLLSDRFSAERPKGSFSTLEIQRTEQGDSAMYLCASSQSTENQPQHFGDGTRLSIL.

The gene calls are TRBV7-9 and TRBJ2-7; D is unresolved. The CDR3 runs to 15 residues. Trimming shortened V by 2 bases and J by 2 bases, and 13 bases separated the two germline ends. Germline-derived CDR1 and CDR2 are SEHNR and FQNEAQ (reference sequence). The CDR3 spells CASSLKVGGPYEQYF. The CDR3 coding sequence is TGTGCCAGCAGCTTAAAGGTTGGCGGACCCTACGAGCAGTACTTC.

A word on this clone: Other DNA sequences in this specimen translate into the identical CDR3. The chain has TRBV5-1 and TRBJ2-2; 8 bases match TRBD1. Germline CDR1 and CDR2: SGHRS and YFSETQ. The CDR3 is made up of 15 amino acids. The V segment lost 2 bases and the J segment 1 base; nucleotides outside the gene matches: 1. The CDR3 DNA is TGCGCCAGCAGCTTCACAGGGGGGAACACCGGGGAGCTGTTTTTT. This translates into CASSFTGGNTGELFF.

The chain recombines TRBV6-4 with TRBJ2-1, with D perhaps TRBD2 (6 bases). V lost 6 bases and J lost 6, with 18 bases in between. The V gene's germline CDR1 is MRHNA and CDR2 SNTAGT. The CDR3 is 15 amino acids. The CDR3 here is CASSRSGGGPNEQFF. The CDR3, as DNA: TGTGCCAGCAGCCGTAGCGGCGGAGGGCCCAATGAGCAGTTCTTC.

The table lists this clone with a count of one. This chain uses TRBV6-5 with TRBJ1-5; TRBD1 matches 9 bases. Per germline, CDR1 MNHEY and CDR2 SVGAGI. J was trimmed by 4 bases and V by 4 bases; bases with no gene match: 5. The length of the CDR3 is 15 residues. CDR3 DNA sequence: TGTGCCAGCAGTTTCGGACAGGGGAAAAATCAGCCCCAGCATTTT. It yields the protein CASSFGQGKNQPQHF.

The gene calls are TRBV6-1 and TRBJ1-2; 7 bases agree with TRBD1. The CDR3 is 13 amino acids. Unmatched junction bases numbered 3, after V lost 6 bases and J lost 2 bases. Germline CDR1 MNHNS, CDR2 SASEGT. The CDR3 DNA reads as TGTGCCAGCAGCCAGGGACAGAACTATGGCTACACCTTC. Protein product: CASSQGQNYGYTF.

The chain joins TRBV5-1 to TRBJ1-1, with TRBD1 matching over 8 bases. Germline trimming cut 2 bases from V and 0 bases from J; bases unmatched to any gene: 3. Germline V gene sequence: CDR1 SGHRS, CDR2 YFSETQ. This CDR3 has 15 residues. The CDR3 nucleotides are TGCGCCAGCAGCTTCCAGGGACAGGTGAACACTGAAGCTTTCTTT. It yields the protein CASSFQGQVNTEAFF.

This clone has only a few counts. The genes are TRBV9 and TRBJ1-3; D is perhaps TRBD1 (5 bases). Between the trimmed V and J ends, which lost 0 bases and 2 bases, there was a span of 6 bases. The CDR3 sequence is 14 residues long. Germline CDR1 is SGDLS and CDR2 is YYNGEE. The CDR3 loop reads CASSVAGPGNTIYF. In DNA form, the CDR3 reads TGTGCCAGCAGCGTAGCAGGGCCTGGAAACACCATATATTTT.

The V and J genes are TRBV5-1 and TRBJ1-1, with D uncertain. V was cut by 4 bases and J by 1 base, with 11 bases left in between. The CDR3 covers 14 residues. Germline values: CDR1 SGHRS, CDR2 YFSETQ. The CDR3 is CASSIQQENTEAFF. As DNA, the CDR3 is TGCGCCAGCAGCATTCAGCAGGAGAACACTGAAGCTTTCTTT. The full variable domain, completed using reference TRBV5-1 and TRBJ1-1, is KAGVTQTPRYLIKTRGQQVTLSCSPISGHRSVSWYQQTPGQGLQFLFEYFSETQRNKGNFPGRFSGRQFSNSRSEMNVSTLELGDSALYLCASSIQQENTEAFFGQGTRLTVV.

The CDR3 reads CASSLARGMFGYTF. The CDR3 DNA is TGTGCCAGCAGCTTGGCCAGGGGGATGTTTGGCTACACCTTC. The V gene is TRBV5-6, the J gene TRBJ1-2; the match to TRBD1 covers 7 bases. J gave up 7 bases and V 0 bases, and 6 bases lay outside the gene matches. The CDR3 length is 14 residues. CDR1 SGHDT and CDR2 YYEEEE come from the germline V gene. Full variable domain (outside the CDR3, taken from reference TRBV5-6 and TRBJ1-2): DAGVTQSPTHLIKTRGQQVTLRCSPKSGHDTVSWYQQALGQGPQFIFQYYEEEERQRGNFPDRFSGHQFPNYSSELNVNALLLGDSALYLCASSLARGMFGYTFGSGTRLTVV.

In its sample, this clone was seen a few times. The rearrangement links TRBV28 to TRBJ1-2; D may be TRBD1 (6 bases). The CDR3 runs to 14 residues. The germline CDR1 and CDR2 sequences are MDHEN and SYDVKM. V was cut by 5 bases and J by 2 bases, with 12 bases left in between. For the CDR3, the DNA is TGTGCCAGCAGTGGACAGAGAAAAAACTATGGCTACACCTTC. Amino acid sequence: CASSGQRKNYGYTF.

This clone was recorded once. The chain links TRBV9 to TRBJ1-1; 8 bases are shared with TRBD1. Trimming removed 4 bases from V and 1 base from J; junction bases left unmatched: 9. In germline, CDR1 is SGDLS, CDR2 YYNGEE. The CDR3 has 16 amino acids. The DNA of the CDR3 is TGTGCCAGCAGCCCCCCCGGACAGGGACGGAACACTGAAGCTTTCTTT. Translated, it gives CASSPPGQGRNTEAFF.

This chain links TRBV7-8 with TRBJ2-5, with D perhaps assigned TRBD1 or TRBD2 (5 bases each). This CDR3 is built from 15 residues. Trimming removed 4 bases from V and 4 bases from J, with 16 bases in between. Germline CDR1 reads SGHVS; CDR2 reads FQNEAQ. CDR3 loop: CASSSEWERGETQYF. The CDR3 bases are TGTGCCAGCAGCTCAGAGTGGGAGAGGGGAGAGACCCAGTACTTC.

V is TRBV15 and J is TRBJ2-7, with a possible D match to TRBD1 (5 bases). Germline V CDR1 and CDR2: LNHNV, YYDKDF (reference sequence). Trimming shortened V by 1 base and J by 6 bases, and 16 bases separated the two germline ends. CDR3 length: 15 residues. The CDR3 DNA reads as TGTGCCACCAGCAGAGGGGGCACCAACGCCGGCGAGCAGTACTTC. The encoded protein is CATSRGGTNAGEQYF.

The chain combines TRBV11-2 with TRBJ2-7; a weak D match, TRBD1 (6 bases). Trimming removed 6 bases at V and 0 bases at J, with 9 bases between. Germline V CDR1 and CDR2: SGHAT, FQNNGV. This CDR3 has 13 residues. This chain's CDR3 is CASRGAPSYEQYF. As DNA, the CDR3 is TGTGCCAGCAGGGGGGCCCCCTCCTACGAGCAGTACTTC.

The gene calls are TRBV29-1 and TRBJ1-2; 8 nucleotides match TRBD1. Germline lookup yields CDR1 SQVTM and CDR2 ANQGSEA. V trimming: 7 bases; J trimming: 10 bases; junction bases outside the gene matches: 17. CDR3 size: 14 residues. DNA for the CDR3: TGCAGCGAACGGGGGAACCGGGACAGGTTCGACTACACCTTC. The encoded protein is CSERGNRDRFDYTF.

V and J are TRBV7-2 and TRBJ2-3, with 8 bases fitting TRBD1. Trimming took 5 bases from V and 3 from J; bases not matched to a gene: 4. This CDR3 is 14 amino acids long. Germline V gene sequence: CDR1 SGHTA, CDR2 FQGNSA. CDR3: CASSVDRGTDTQYF. The CDR3, as DNA: TGTGCCAGCAGCGTCGACAGGGGAACAGATACGCAGTATTTT.

This chain joins TRBV9 and TRBJ2-7; TRBD2 matches at 8 bases. Germline CDR1 reads SGDLS; CDR2 reads YYNGEE. The CDR3 spans 13 residues. The trim removed 4 bases at V and 4 bases at J, leaving 4 bases unmatched. CDR3 coding DNA: TGTGCCAGCAGCCCGGGAGGGAGTTACGAGCAGTACTTC. It translates to CASSPGGSYEQYF.

The chain joins TRBV18 to TRBJ1-4; D gene unclear. V lost 2 bases, J lost 2 bases, and 21 bases lay in between. The CDR3 totals 19 residues. Germline CDR1 and CDR2: KGHSH and LQKENI. CDR3 sequence: CASSPSLFFGEATNEKLFF. The CDR3 nucleotides are TGTGCCAGCTCACCATCTTTGTTTTTTGGGGAAGCGACTAATGAAAAACTGTTTTTT.

The rearrangement links TRBV7-9 to TRBJ2-7; D remains unclear. The CDR3 extends over 14 amino acids. CDR1 is SEHNR and CDR2 is FQNEAQ in the germline V gene (reference sequence). V shed 5 bases and J shed 2 bases, with 13 bases lying between them. Here the CDR3 DNA reads TGTGCCAGCAGCGAGTCGGAGCCCCCCTACGAGCAGTACTTC. This sequence encodes CASSESEPPYEQYF.

This clone was seen once. V is TRBV27 and J is TRBJ2-3, with 12 bases that match TRBD2. Unmatched junction bases numbered 8, after V lost 9 bases and J lost 7 bases. CDR3 length equals 14 residues. CDR1 and CDR2 (germline): MNHEY, SMNVEV (reference sequence). The CDR3 DNA sequence: TGTGCCAGTTTGACTAGCGGGAGAGGATATACGCAGTATTTT. Its protein is CASLTSGRGYTQYF.

The rearrangement uses TRBV9 and TRBJ2-1; 16 positions match TRBD2. V gave up 3 bases and J gave up 2 bases; unmatched junction bases: 5. This CDR3 has 18 residues. CDR1 and CDR2 from the germline V gene are SGDLS and YYNGEE. CDR3: CASSEGLAGGPTYNEQFF. In DNA, the CDR3 is TGTGCCAGCAGCGAGGGACTAGCGGGAGGGCCCACCTACAATGAGCAGTTCTTC.